This TCR beta chain derives from a study of shared clonotypes between healthy human individuals. Study conclusions and caveats: Memory subsets generally showed smaller estimated richness than naive subsets did. Expectations were that clonotype sharing among donors would be affected by sequencing depth.

Produced via immunoSEQ multiplex PCR; TCRdb's table is partial and in-frame only. This repertoire shows about 2.3 million clones, more than 85% found once; its top ten account for 0.35% to 0.5%. Comment on this clone: Its target is unknown.

The study separated CD4+ cells into CD45RA+ naive and CD45RA-negative memory subsets. Germline CDR1 SGHNT, CDR2 YYREEE (reference sequence). The length of the CDR3 is 15 residues. Trimming took off 4 bases at V and 0 bases at J, with 12 bases between the two ends. The clonotype originates from a man aged 18 to 30 in good health. Some clones in this sample may be carry-over from other donors' samples. This chain links TRBV5-4 with TRBJ2-3; D is possibly TRBD2 (5 bases). Material: naive CD4+ T cells from PBMCs. The subset was: CD45RA+ positively selected. The CDR3 bases are TGTGCCAGCAGCCAAGACTATGCTAGCACAGATACGCAGTATTTT. Translation gives CASSQDYASTDTQYF.